This paragraph covers one T cell receptor (beta chain) sequence. Per the germline V gene, CDR1 is MNHEY and CDR2 is SVGAGI. The ends were cut back, 7 bases at V and 3 bases at J, with 18 bases in the middle. The CDR3 has 15 amino acids. The data belong to a study of CD8 T cells in Susac syndrome. An amount of RNA that ranged from roughly 0.45 to 1 ug was reverse transcribed with random hexamers. Each CDR3 protein is one row after TCRdb ran MiXCR on the immunoSEQ multiplex PCR reads. In the table there are some 180,000 distinct CDR3 sequences, approximately 93% of which are singletons. The clonotype originates from a human donor in good health. The chain is built from TRBV6-5 and TRBJ1-2, with D possibly being TRBD1 (6 bases). Sequencing was carried out using CD4+ T cells from PBMCs. The CDR3 protein is CASTRVRGRDYGYTF. The CDR3 DNA follows: TGTGCCAGCACCCGAGTCAGGGGCAGGGACTATGGCTACACCTTC.